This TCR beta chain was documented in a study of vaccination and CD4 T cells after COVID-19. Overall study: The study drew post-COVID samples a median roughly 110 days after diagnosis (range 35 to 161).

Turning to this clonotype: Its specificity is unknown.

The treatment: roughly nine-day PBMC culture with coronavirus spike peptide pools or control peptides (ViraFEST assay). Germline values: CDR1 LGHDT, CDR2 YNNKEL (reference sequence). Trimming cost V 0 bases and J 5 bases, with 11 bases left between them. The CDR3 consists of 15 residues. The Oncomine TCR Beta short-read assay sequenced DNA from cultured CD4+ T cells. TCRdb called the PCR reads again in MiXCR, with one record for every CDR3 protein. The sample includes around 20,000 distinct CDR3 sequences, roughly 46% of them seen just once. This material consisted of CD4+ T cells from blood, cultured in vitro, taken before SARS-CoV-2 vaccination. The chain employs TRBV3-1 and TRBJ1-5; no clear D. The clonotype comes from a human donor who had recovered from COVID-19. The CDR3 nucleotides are TGTGCCAGCAGCCAAGATACCGGGGTATATCAGCCCCAGCATTTT. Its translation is CASSQDTGVYQPQHF.